This entry lists 22 T cell receptor beta chains sequenced from one sample in a study of Graves' ophthalmopathy and Graves' hyperthyroidism. RNA transcripts yielded amplified TCR beta CDR3 regions. An initial RT-PCR round employing HTBI primers preceded a second-round multiplex PCR. TCRdb processed the multiplex PCR reads anew with MiXCR; each CDR3 protein has one entry. The data show a few hundred thousand distinct CDR3 sequences, about a sixth seen once. The material sequenced was peripheral blood. These receptors were obtained from an adult man with Graves' ophthalmopathy.

As DNA, the CDR3 is TGTGCCAGCACTCCCCAACTAGCGAGTTCAGAGACCCAGTACTTC. Its protein product is CASTPQLASSETQYF. The rearrangement uses TRBV6-1 and TRBJ2-5, with 7 nucleotides matching TRBD2. V was pared by 7 bases and J by 4 bases, with 12 bases of the junction left unmatched. Germline V gene data show CDR1 as MNHNS and CDR2 as SASEGT. The CDR3 consists of 15 residues.

This clonotype has at least ten counts. J is TRBJ2-7 and V is TRBV11-2, with D hard to call. The CDR3 covers 12 residues. Per the germline V gene, CDR1 is SGHAT and CDR2 is FQNNGV. Trimming cost V 8 bases and J 5 bases, with 13 bases left between them. CDR3 in DNA: TGTGCCAGCCAGTCTTGGTTAGACGAGCAGTACTTC. Protein product: CASQSWLDEQYF.

There are many counts of this clonotype. The J gene is TRBJ1-3, the V gene TRBV6-1; 7 positions agree with TRBD1. V was clipped by 7 bases and J by 0 bases; unmatched bases: 9. This CDR3 region has 16 residues. The germline gives CDR1 MNHNS, CDR2 SASEGT. The CDR3 sequence is CASKSDRAFSGNTIYF. The DNA of the CDR3 is TGTGCCAGCAAATCTGACAGGGCCTTCTCTGGAAACACCATATATTTT.

In this sample, this clonotype turned up many times. The V and J genes are TRBV15 and TRBJ1-1, with no clear D. The CDR3 has 13 amino acids. The V gene lost 3 bases and the J gene lost 0 bases, with 5 bases spanning the gap. Germline-derived CDR1 and CDR2 are LNHNV and YYDKDF (reference sequence). CDR3 DNA: TGTGCCACCAGCAGGGTACTGAACACTGAAGCTTTCTTT. It yields the protein CATSRVLNTEAFF. Filled out from reference TRBV15 and TRBJ1-1, the complete variable domain reads DAMVIQNPRYQVTQFGKPVTLSCSQTLNHNVMYWYQQKSSQAPKLLFHYYDKDFNNEADTPDNFQSRRPNTSFCFLDIRSPGLGDTAMYLCATSRVLNTEAFFGQGTRLTVV.

This rearrangement joins TRBV6-1 to TRBJ1-5, with a weak D call TRBD1 (6 bases). The CDR3 sequence is 14 residues long. Germline loops: CDR1 MNHNS, CDR2 SASEGT. Trimming pared 2 bases from V and 3 bases from J, leaving 8 bases between. CDR3 nucleotide sequence: TGTGCCAGCAGTGAAAACAGGGTCAATCAGCCCCAGCATTTT. Protein sequence: CASSENRVNQPQHF.

This clonotype was recorded many times. The gene calls are TRBV12-3 or TRBV12-4 and TRBJ2-7; 13 positions agree with TRBD2. V lost 7 bases and J lost 7; bases outside the gene matches: 13. The CDR3 is 16 amino acids. CDR3 region: CASKHLGLAGTGEQYF. As DNA, the CDR3 is TGTGCCAGCAAGCACCTGGGACTAGCGGGGACCGGGGAGCAGTACTTC.

This clonotype was counted at least ten times. The chain employs TRBV24-1 and TRBJ2-2; D unclear. V was pared by 6 bases and J by 5 bases, with 6 bases between. The CDR3 sequence is 12 residues long. Germline loops: CDR1 KGHDR, CDR2 SFDVKD. Here the CDR3 reads CATSSVTGELFF. The CDR3 nucleotides read TGTGCCACCAGTTCAGTTACCGGGGAGCTGTTTTTT.

This clonotype was detected ten times or more. The V and J genes are TRBV20-1 and TRBJ1-2, with D perhaps matching TRBD1 (6 bases). Trimming pared 1 base from V and 3 bases from J, leaving 6 bases between. This CDR3 region has 12 residues. CDR1 is DFQATT and CDR2 is SNEGSKA in the germline V gene (reference sequence). The CDR3 reads CSARGTDYGYTF. The CDR3 DNA is TGCAGTGCTAGAGGGACAGACTATGGCTACACCTTC.

This clonotype was seen a handful of times. This could be a read error, since a much larger clone is one nucleotide away. V usage is TRBV7-8 and J usage is TRBJ2-6; D remains ambiguous. CDR1 SGHVS and CDR2 FQNEAQ come from the germline V gene. This CDR3 has 17 residues. The V and J ends lost 1 base and 5 bases respectively, with 15 bases between them. The CDR3 spells CASSLVGPPPWANVLTF. In nucleotides, the CDR3 is TGTGCCAGCAGCTTAGTAGGACCGCCTCCCTGGGCCAACGTCCTGACTTTC.

This clonotype was counted many times. This chain uses TRBV20-1 with TRBJ1-1; D may be TRBD1 (5 bases). The CDR3 is 12 residues long. Germline values: CDR1 DFQATT, CDR2 SNEGSKA (reference sequence). Trimming took 3 bases from V and 3 from J, leaving 8 bases between them. CDR3 bases: TGCAGTGCTAGTCGGGGGTACACTGAAGCTTTCTTT. Translated, it gives CSASRGYTEAFF.

J is TRBJ2-5 and V is TRBV12-3 or TRBV12-4; tentatively, D is TRBD1 or TRBD2 (5 bases each). This CDR3 comprises 14 residues. The germline V and J ends were trimmed by 2 bases and 4 bases, with 11 bases remaining between them. This chain's CDR3 is CASSLMRGVETQYF. In DNA, the CDR3 is TGTGCCAGCAGTTTAATGAGGGGCGTAGAGACCCAGTACTTC.

This clonotype was seen only once. A much larger clone differs by one base, so this may be a read error. This sequence joins TRBV6-1 and TRBJ1-1, with D uncertain. The CDR3 runs 13 residues. Germline V gene sequence: CDR1 MNHNS, CDR2 SASEGT. The CDR3 sequence is CASSEMSNTKAFF. The CDR3 bases are TGTGCCAGCAGTGAGATGTCGAACACTAAAGCTTTCTTT.

This clonotype appeared many times. The V call is TRBV18, the J call TRBJ1-1; D is uncertain. V was pared by 1 base and J by 2 bases, with 8 bases between. The CDR3 has 14 residues. CDR1 and CDR2 from the germline V gene are KGHSH and LQKENI. CDR3 nucleotides: TGTGCCAGCTCACCACTTCCGGTTAACACTGAAGCTTTCTTT. Amino acids: CASSPLPVNTEAFF.

The chain couples TRBV28 to TRBJ2-7; D possibly matches TRBD1 or TRBD2 (6 bases each). Trimming pared 8 bases from V and 0 bases from J, leaving 17 bases between. This CDR3 has 15 amino acids. The germline gives CDR1 MDHEN, CDR2 SYDVKM. The chain's CDR3 is CASVTSGGSSYEQYF. CDR3 sequence (DNA): TGTGCCAGCGTCACCTCCGGGGGCAGCTCCTACGAGCAGTACTTC.

V and J are TRBV28 and TRBJ2-7; a weak D match, TRBD1 (6 bases). V lost 6 bases and J lost 4, with 25 bases in between. Per germline, CDR1 MDHEN and CDR2 SYDVKM. The CDR3 is made up of 17 amino acids. The CDR3 reads CASSRGKTRSRIYEQYF. The CDR3 DNA sequence: TGTGCCAGCAGCAGGGGAAAGACACGTTCCCGGATTTACGAGCAGTACTTC. Full variable domain (missing parts from reference TRBV28 and TRBJ2-7): DVKVTQSSRYLVKRTGEKVFLECVQDMDHENMFWYRQDPGLGLRLIYFSYDVKMKEKGDIPEGYSVSREKKERFSLILESASTNQTSMYLCASSRGKTRSRIYEQYFGPGTRLTVT.

CDR3 nucleotide sequence: TGTGCCAGCAGCTTAGGGGATCCAGCGACCCAGTACTTC. Translation gives CASSLGDPATQYF. The rearrangement joins TRBV11-1 to TRBJ2-5; no reliable D call. This CDR3 has 13 residues. The germline gives CDR1 SGHAT, CDR2 FQDESV (reference sequence). The V and J ends lost 1 base and 7 bases respectively, with 10 bases between them. Full variable domain (outside the CDR3, taken from reference TRBV11-1 and TRBJ2-5): EAEVAQSPRYKITEKSQAVAFWCDPISGHATLYWYRQILGQGPELLVQFQDESVVDDSQLPKDRFSAERLKGVDSTLKIQPAELGDSAMYLCASSLGDPATQYFGPGTRLLVL.

The sample holds many counts of this clonotype. V usage is TRBV6-2 or TRBV6-3 and J usage is TRBJ1-1, with D perhaps TRBD1 (6 bases). The CDR3 length is 16 residues. V dropped 2 bases and J dropped 0 bases, with 13 bases sitting between them. Germline V gene data show CDR1 as MNHEY and CDR2 as SVGEGT. The CDR3 spells CASSYPQGFVNTEAFF. CDR3 bases: TGTGCCAGCAGTTACCCACAGGGTTTCGTGAACACTGAAGCTTTCTTT.

The CDR3 protein is CASRPIPGLAGGYEQYF. In DNA form, the CDR3 reads TGTGCCAGCAGACCCATCCCCGGACTAGCGGGAGGATACGAGCAGTACTTC. This rearrangement joins TRBV12-3 or TRBV12-4 to TRBJ2-7; 14 nucleotides agree with TRBD2. The V segment lost 6 bases and the J segment 4 bases; nucleotides outside the gene matches: 11. The CDR3 has 17 residues.

The CDR3 bases are TGTGCCAGCAGATCCCAGGGGGCTGGGGCCAACGTCCTGACTTTC. Protein sequence: CASRSQGAGANVLTF. This sequence joins TRBV28 and TRBJ2-6, with TRBD1 identical over 7 bases. Per germline, CDR1 MDHEN and CDR2 SYDVKM. The CDR3 contains 15 residues. V gave up 6 bases and J gave up 2 bases; unmatched junction bases: 4. The whole variable domain, filled in from reference TRBV28 and TRBJ2-6, reads DVKVTQSSRYLVKRTGEKVFLECVQDMDHENMFWYRQDPGLGLRLIYFSYDVKMKEKGDIPEGYSVSREKKERFSLILESASTNQTSMYLCASRSQGAGANVLTFGAGSRLTVL.

The J gene is TRBJ2-5, the V gene TRBV24-1, with 8 bases aligning to TRBD1. From germline, CDR1 is KGHDR and CDR2 SFDVKD. This CDR3 has 16 residues. Losses at the gene ends were 4 bases for V and 1 base for J; bases not matched to a gene: 7. CDR3 protein: CATSDRNGQGQETQYF. In DNA, the CDR3 is TGTGCCACCAGTGACCGAAACGGACAGGGCCAAGAGACCCAGTACTTC.

This clonotype was detected ten times or more. This chain connects TRBV2 to TRBJ1-2, with 9 bases lining up with TRBD1. The CDR3 has 14 residues. Germline loops: CDR1 SNHLY, CDR2 FYNNEI. Germline trimming cut 7 bases from V and 4 bases from J; bases unmatched to any gene: 7. CDR3 residues: CASITGGESYGYTF. CDR3 bases: TGTGCCAGCATAACAGGGGGCGAGTCCTATGGCTACACCTTC.

The chain carries TRBV12-3 or TRBV12-4 and TRBJ2-6; perhaps TRBD2 as D (6 bases). Trimming pared 7 bases from V and 0 bases from J, leaving 16 bases between. This CDR3 comprises 17 residues. CDR3 region: CASNTGGRLSGANVLTF. As DNA, the CDR3 is TGTGCCAGCAACACAGGAGGGAGGCTCTCTGGGGCCAACGTCCTGACTTTC.